The 20 T cell receptor beta chains given below trace back to one sample, sequenced in a study of T cells after yellow fever vaccination. MiXCR, applied by TCRdb to the 5' RACE reads, yields one record per CDR3 protein. The repertoire has about 350,000 distinct CDR3 sequences, roughly 8.3% of them found once; the top ten carry roughly 15%. Sequencing was performed on PBMCs, taken more than 40 days after the first yellow fever vaccination. Receptors originate from a young man who received the YFV17D yellow fever vaccine.

This clonotype was counted many times. The rearrangement joins TRBV7-9 to TRBJ2-2, with 9 bases fitting TRBD1. V lost 3 bases to trimming and J lost 3 bases; unmatched junction nucleotides: 5. Germline CDR1 is SEHNR and CDR2 is FQNEAQ (reference sequence). CDR3 length: 16 residues. The chain's CDR3 is CASSFAGTGYTGELFF. For the CDR3, the DNA is TGTGCCAGCAGCTTCGCGGGGACAGGGTACACCGGGGAGCTGTTTTTT.

This clonotype was seen many times. This chain uses TRBV12-3 or TRBV12-4 with TRBJ1-5; no clear D. V lost 2 bases, J lost 4 bases, and 0 bases lay in between. This CDR3 comprises 11 residues. CDR3 sequence: CASSLNQPQHF. The CDR3 coding sequence is TGTGCCAGCAGTTTAAATCAGCCCCAGCATTTT.

A few counts support this clonotype. This chain joins TRBV5-1 and TRBJ2-2; TRBD1 matches at 10 bases. The germline gives CDR1 SGHRS, CDR2 YFSETQ. CDR3 length equals 15 residues. The ends lost 4 bases at V and 4 bases at J; junction bases unmatched: 4. CDR3 protein: CASSLTGGRTGELFF. CDR3 DNA: TGCGCCAGCAGCCTGACAGGGGGCCGCACCGGGGAGCTGTTTTTT.

The J gene is TRBJ2-5, the V gene TRBV7-6; D gene uncertain. CDR1 and CDR2 (germline): SGHVS, FNYEAQ. The CDR3 spans 14 residues. V was pared by 5 bases and J by 4 bases, with 14 bases between. DNA of the CDR3: TGTGCCAGCAGCAAAACTGGCGTTGGAGAGACCCAGTACTTC. Residues: CASSKTGVGETQYF.

The V and J genes are TRBV5-1 and TRBJ2-3; D ambiguous. The CDR3 sequence is 18 residues long. Deletions cut 3 bases from V and 2 bases from J, with 22 bases between. The germline V gene encodes CDR1 SGHRS and CDR2 YFSETQ. CDR3: CASSWHDGRQLPTDTQYF. CDR3 nucleotides: TGCGCCAGCAGCTGGCACGACGGGCGCCAGCTGCCCACAGATACGCAGTATTTT.

The chain links TRBV2 to TRBJ2-7; a weak D match, TRBD2 (6 bases). V was cut by 6 bases and J by 6 bases, with 15 bases left in between. Looked up from germline, CDR1 is SNHLY and CDR2 is FYNNEI. The CDR3 covers 13 residues. This CDR3 is CASRGDSFSEQYV. The CDR3 nucleotides are TGTGCCAGCAGGGGGGACTCGTTTTCCGAGCAGTACGTC.

V is TRBV19 and J is TRBJ2-1; 7 nucleotides line up with TRBD2. The V gene end was trimmed by 6 bases and the J gene end by 8 bases; junction bases not matched to a gene: 13. CDR3 length: 15 residues. Per germline, CDR1 LNHDA and CDR2 SQIVND (reference sequence). CDR3 nucleotide sequence: TGTGCCAGTAGAACCCCCCGGGGAGGGGAGGATGAGCAGTTCTTC. Translated: CASRTPRGGEDEQFF.

This sequence joins TRBV28 and TRBJ1-5, with D possibly TRBD1 on 5 matching bases. Germline CDR1 MDHEN, CDR2 SYDVKM. The CDR3 is 16 amino acids. The V gene lost 4 bases and the J gene lost 4 bases, with 17 bases spanning the gap. The DNA for the CDR3 is TGTGCCAGCAGTTCGGAAAAGGACATACTAAATCAGCCCCAGCATTTT. This sequence encodes CASSSEKDILNQPQHF.

The chain links TRBV27 to TRBJ2-7, with D hard to call. This CDR3 spans 15 amino acids. Germline values: CDR1 MNHEY, CDR2 SMNVEV (reference sequence). Trimming removed 2 bases at V and 5 bases at J, with 16 bases between. The CDR3 loop reads CASSLTAGLENEQYV. The CDR3 DNA is TGTGCCAGCAGTTTAACGGCTGGGTTAGAAAACGAGCAGTACGTC.

This clonotype was seen a handful of times. J is TRBJ2-7 and V is TRBV7-9, with D maybe TRBD1 (6 bases). Between the trimmed V and J ends, which lost 6 bases and 6 bases, there was a span of 9 bases. CDR1 is SEHNR and CDR2 is FQNEAQ in the germline V gene (reference sequence). The CDR3 sequence is 11 residues long. CDR3 loop: CASSTGPEQYF. The DNA for the CDR3 is TGTGCCAGCAGTACAGGGCCCGAGCAGTACTTC.

The table lists this clonotype with a few counts. The chain links TRBV14 to TRBJ2-1; D is unresolved. Looked up from germline, CDR1 is SGHDN and CDR2 is FVKESK. The ends were cut back, 0 bases at V and 10 bases at J, with 7 bases in the middle. The CDR3 runs to 12 residues. The CDR3 region is CASSQDHGEQFF. The CDR3 DNA reads as TGTGCCAGCAGCCAAGACCACGGGGAGCAGTTCTTC. Full variable domain (outside the CDR3, taken from reference TRBV14 and TRBJ2-1): EAGVTQFPSHSVIEKGQTVTLRCDPISGHDNLYWYRRVMGKEIKFLLHFVKESKQDESGMPNNRFLAERTGGTYSTLKVQPAELEDSGVYFCASSQDHGEQFFGPGTRLTVL.

V and J are TRBV18 and TRBJ2-1; TRBD1 matches 7 bases. The germline gives CDR1 KGHSH, CDR2 LQKENI. Trimming removed 1 base from V and 0 bases from J; junction bases left unmatched: 6. The CDR3 loop spans 17 amino acids. This CDR3 is CASSPRQGVGSYNEQFF. The CDR3 region has the DNA TGTGCCAGCTCACCACGACAGGGTGTAGGCTCCTACAATGAGCAGTTCTTC.

V and J are TRBV6-2 or TRBV6-3 and TRBJ1-1; D is uncertain. V lost 0 bases and J lost 8, with 7 bases in between. The CDR3 sequence is 12 residues long. The germline V gene encodes CDR1 MNHEY and CDR2 SVGEGT. CDR3 region: CASSYSRTEAFF. In DNA form, the CDR3 reads TGTGCCAGCAGTTACTCGAGGACGGAAGCTTTCTTT.

The V gene is TRBV20-1, the J gene TRBJ2-3; TRBD2 agrees at 8 bases. The CDR3 is 12 amino acids. Germline trimming cut 8 bases from V and 3 bases from J; bases unmatched to any gene: 4. In germline, CDR1 is DFQATT, CDR2 SNEGSKA (reference sequence). CDR3 sequence: CSPGLGTDTQYF. The CDR3 DNA reads as TGCAGTCCGGGACTAGGGACAGATACGCAGTATTTT.

This clonotype was recorded a few times. The chain employs TRBV7-2 and TRBJ1-2; the D is unclear. The CDR3 is 12 amino acids. V was shortened by 5 bases and J by 8 bases, with 12 bases between the two germline ends. Per the germline V gene, CDR1 is SGHTA and CDR2 is FQGNSA. CDR3 loop: CASSKEGSGYTF. CDR3 DNA: TGTGCCAGCAGCAAAGAGGGCAGCGGCTACACCTTC.

This clonotype has only a few counts. The rearrangement uses TRBV5-6 and TRBJ2-1; 9 bases fit TRBD1. With 7 bases clipped from V and 6 bases from J, the junction kept 11 bases outside the gene matches. CDR1 and CDR2 (germline): SGHDT, YYEEEE. This CDR3 region has 15 residues. In DNA, the CDR3 is TGTGCCAGCTTCAGAGAGGGACAGGGACGCAATGAGCAGTTCTTC. This sequence encodes CASFREGQGRNEQFF.

The rearrangement uses TRBV7-8 and TRBJ2-1; 8 nucleotides align to TRBD2. J gave up 1 base and V 10 bases, and 9 bases lay outside the gene matches. This CDR3 comprises 15 residues. From germline, CDR1 is SGHVS and CDR2 FQNEAQ. The CDR3 nucleotides are TGTGCCAACAAAAAAGCGGGGGATTCCTACAATGAGCAGTTCTTC. Amino acids: CANKKAGDSYNEQFF.

This clonotype has just a few counts. The V gene is TRBV20-1, the J gene TRBJ1-6; 8 bases line up with TRBD1. V trimming: 2 bases; J trimming: 0 bases; junction bases outside the gene matches: 0. CDR1 and CDR2 from the germline V gene are DFQATT and SNEGSKA (reference sequence). This CDR3 spans 15 amino acids. DNA of the CDR3: TGCAGTGCTAGAACAGGGGGCTCCTATAATTCACCCCTCCACTTT. It specifies CSARTGGSYNSPLHF.

This clonotype was seen a handful of times. V is TRBV20-1 and J is TRBJ2-7; the D is unclear. The CDR3 covers 13 residues. In germline, CDR1 is DFQATT, CDR2 SNEGSKA (reference sequence). Trimming removed 0 bases from V and 0 bases from J, with 6 bases in between. CDR3 in amino acids: CSAREQYSYEQYF. The CDR3, as DNA: TGCAGTGCTAGAGAACAGTACTCCTACGAGCAGTACTTC.

This sequence joins TRBV6-4 and TRBJ2-2, with TRBD2 matching 7 bases. The trim removed 3 bases at V and 3 bases at J, leaving 1 base unmatched. There are 14 residues in the CDR3. CDR1 MRHNA and CDR2 SNTAGT come from the germline V gene. The CDR3 bases are TGTGCCAGCAGTGAAAGCGGGGACACCGGGGAGCTGTTTTTT. Protein product: CASSESGDTGELFF.